This T cell receptor (beta chain) was captured by sequencing in a study of monozygotic twins with inflammatory bowel disease. With no T cell sorting beforehand, total RNA was isolated from whole blood. Each CDR3 protein gets one entry in TCRdb, which reprocessed the 5' RACE reads and gives no DNA. The sample shows about 380,000 distinct CDR3 sequences, and 2.6% sits with its ten largest clones. Sequenced sample: blood. The receptor was derived from a human donor with ulcerative colitis or Crohn's disease, or a healthy co-twin of an affected twin (not recorded which).

The CDR3: CASSSTSGVAKNIQYF. The V call is TRBV7-9, the J call TRBJ2-4; the TRBD2 assignment by TCRdb is unverifiable without DNA. Germline assignment: CDR1 SEHNR and CDR2 FQNEAQ (reference sequence). This CDR3 contains 16 residues.